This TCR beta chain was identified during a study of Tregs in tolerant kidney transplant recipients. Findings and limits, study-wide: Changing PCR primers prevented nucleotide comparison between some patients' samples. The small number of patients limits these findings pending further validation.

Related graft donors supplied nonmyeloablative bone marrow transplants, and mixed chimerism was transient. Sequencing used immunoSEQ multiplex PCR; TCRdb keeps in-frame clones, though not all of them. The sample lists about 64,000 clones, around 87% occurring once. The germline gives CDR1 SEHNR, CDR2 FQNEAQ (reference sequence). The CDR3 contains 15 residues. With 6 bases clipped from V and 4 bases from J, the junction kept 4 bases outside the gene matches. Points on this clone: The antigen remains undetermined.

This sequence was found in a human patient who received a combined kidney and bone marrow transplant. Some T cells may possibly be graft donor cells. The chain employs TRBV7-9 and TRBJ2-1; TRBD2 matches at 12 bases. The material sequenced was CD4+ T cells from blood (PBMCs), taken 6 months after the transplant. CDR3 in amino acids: CASSPSGRGYNEQFF. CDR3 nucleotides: TGTGCCAGCAGTCCTAGCGGGAGGGGTTACAATGAGCAGTTCTTC.